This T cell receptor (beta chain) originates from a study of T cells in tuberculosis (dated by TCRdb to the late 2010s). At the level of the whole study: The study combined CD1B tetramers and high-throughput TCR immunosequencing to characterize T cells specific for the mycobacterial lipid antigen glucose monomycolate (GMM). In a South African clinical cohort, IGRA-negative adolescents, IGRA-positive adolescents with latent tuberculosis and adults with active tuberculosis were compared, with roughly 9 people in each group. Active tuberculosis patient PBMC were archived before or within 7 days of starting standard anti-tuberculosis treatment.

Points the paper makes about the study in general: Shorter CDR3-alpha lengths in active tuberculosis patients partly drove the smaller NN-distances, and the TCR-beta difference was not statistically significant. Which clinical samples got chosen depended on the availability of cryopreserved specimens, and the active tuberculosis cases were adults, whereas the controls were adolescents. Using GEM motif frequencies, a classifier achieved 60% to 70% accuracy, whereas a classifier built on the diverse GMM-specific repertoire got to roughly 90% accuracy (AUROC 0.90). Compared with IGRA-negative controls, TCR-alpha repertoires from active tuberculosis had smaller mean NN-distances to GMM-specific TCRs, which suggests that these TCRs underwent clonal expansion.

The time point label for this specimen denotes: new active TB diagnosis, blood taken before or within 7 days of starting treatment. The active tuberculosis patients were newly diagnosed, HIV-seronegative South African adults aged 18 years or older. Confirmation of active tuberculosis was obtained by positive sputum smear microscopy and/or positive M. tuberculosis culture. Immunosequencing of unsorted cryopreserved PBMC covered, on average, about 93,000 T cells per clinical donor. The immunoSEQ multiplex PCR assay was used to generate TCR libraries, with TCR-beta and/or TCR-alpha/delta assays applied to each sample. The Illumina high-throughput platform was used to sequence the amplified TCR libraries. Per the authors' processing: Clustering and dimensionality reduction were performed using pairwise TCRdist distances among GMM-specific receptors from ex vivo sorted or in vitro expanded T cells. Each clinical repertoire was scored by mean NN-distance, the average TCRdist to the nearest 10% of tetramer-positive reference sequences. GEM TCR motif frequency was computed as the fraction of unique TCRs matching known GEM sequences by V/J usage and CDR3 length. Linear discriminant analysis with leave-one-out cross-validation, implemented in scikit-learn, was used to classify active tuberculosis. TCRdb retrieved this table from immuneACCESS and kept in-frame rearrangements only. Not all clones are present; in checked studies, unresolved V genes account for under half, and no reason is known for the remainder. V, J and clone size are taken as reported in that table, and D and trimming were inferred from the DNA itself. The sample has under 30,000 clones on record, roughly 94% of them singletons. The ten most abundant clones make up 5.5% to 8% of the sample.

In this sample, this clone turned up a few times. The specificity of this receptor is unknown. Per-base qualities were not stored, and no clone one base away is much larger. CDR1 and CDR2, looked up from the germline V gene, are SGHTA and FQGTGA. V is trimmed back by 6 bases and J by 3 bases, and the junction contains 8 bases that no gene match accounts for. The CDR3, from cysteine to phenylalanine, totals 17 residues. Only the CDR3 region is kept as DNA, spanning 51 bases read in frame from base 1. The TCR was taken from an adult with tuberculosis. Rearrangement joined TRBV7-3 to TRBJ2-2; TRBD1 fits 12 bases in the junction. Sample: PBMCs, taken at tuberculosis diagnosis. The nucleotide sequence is TGTGCCAGCAGAACCGGGACAGGGGGCATTGACACCGGGGAGCTGTTTTTT. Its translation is CASRTGTGGIDTGELFF. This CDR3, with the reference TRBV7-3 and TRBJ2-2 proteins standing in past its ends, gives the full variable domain GAGVSQTPSNKVTEKGKYVELRCDPISGHTALYWYRQSLGQGPEFLIYFQGTGAADDSGLPNDRFFAVRPEGSVSTLKIQRTERGDSAVYLCASRTGTGGIDTGELFFGEGSRLTVL.